The 26 T cell receptor beta chains below were found in one sample sequenced in a study of T-cell memory formation after mild COVID-19. TCRdb independently ran MiXCR on the 5' RACE reads; one entry per CDR3 protein. The sample carries around 200,000 distinct CDR3 sequences, around 20% recorded once. Sequenced material: PBMCs or a T cell subset sorted from them (not recorded which). Receptor source: a man younger than 35 who had mild COVID-19 (a few samples of this study predate the infection). Cell type and time point are not known.

The chain combines TRBV20-1 with TRBJ2-5, with TRBD2 matching over 7 bases. There are 12 residues in the CDR3. Per germline, CDR1 DFQATT and CDR2 SNEGSKA (reference sequence). The V gene end was trimmed by 6 bases and the J gene end by 4 bases; junction bases not matched to a gene: 5. CDR3 DNA: TGCAGTGCAAAGGGCGGGGGAGAGACCCAGTACTTC. Residues: CSAKGGGETQYF.

The genes are TRBV27 and TRBJ2-5; no clear D gene. The CDR3 is 13 residues long. Germline-derived CDR1 and CDR2 are MNHEY and SMNVEV (reference sequence). The V end lost 4 bases, the J end lost 5 bases, and 11 bases lay between the germline ends. The CDR3 protein is CASSSRAEETQYF. In DNA, the CDR3 is TGTGCCAGCAGTTCTCGGGCGGAGGAGACCCAGTACTTC.

V is TRBV2 and J is TRBJ2-7; D is unresolved. The CDR3 is 15 amino acids. V lost 8 bases and J lost 0, with 17 bases in between. Germline V gives CDR1 SNHLY, CDR2 FYNNEI. As DNA, the CDR3 is TGTGCCAGCTTGTTTGGGCCGACGAGCTCCTACGAGCAGTACGTC. This encodes CASLFGPTSSYEQYV.

V is TRBV10-3 and J is TRBJ2-5, with TRBD1 as a possible D gene (6 bases). The germline CDR1 and CDR2 sequences are ENHRY and SYGVKD. This CDR3 is 14 amino acids long. The V end was cut by 6 bases, the J end by 1 base, with 12 bases between. The chain's CDR3 is CAIRPDRIQETQYF. The DNA of the CDR3 is TGTGCCATCAGGCCAGACAGGATCCAAGAGACCCAGTACTTC.

This clonotype was seen more than once but under ten times. The CDR3 loop reads CASSFSPGNTGELFF. CDR3 sequence (DNA): TGTGCCAGCAGCTTTTCCCCAGGGAACACCGGGGAGCTGTTTTTT. V and J are TRBV7-2 and TRBJ2-2; D uncertain. Trimming stripped 3 bases from V and 1 base from J, with 9 bases between. This CDR3 comprises 15 residues. Germline lookup yields CDR1 SGHTA and CDR2 FQGNSA.

The chain carries TRBV6-4 and TRBJ2-3, with TRBD2 matching 8 bases. The trim removed 6 bases at V and 5 bases at J, leaving 19 bases unmatched. Germline values: CDR1 MRHNA, CDR2 SNTAGT. This CDR3 is built from 18 residues. This CDR3 reads CASSGYLTVGGGRDTQYF. The CDR3 DNA reads as TGTGCCAGCAGCGGCTACTTAACTGTCGGCGGGGGGCGAGATACGCAGTATTTT.

This clonotype was seen repeatedly, ten times or more. The chain recombines TRBV7-2 with TRBJ2-5; D may be TRBD1 (5 bases). V shed 6 bases and J shed 2 bases, with 13 bases lying between them. Germline V gene data show CDR1 as SGHTA and CDR2 as FQGNSA. CDR3 length: 14 residues. The CDR3 spells CASRFKGPQETQYF. The CDR3 bases are TGTGCCAGCAGGTTCAAGGGGCCTCAAGAGACCCAGTACTTC. The complete variable domain, with remaining parts taken from reference TRBV7-2 and TRBJ2-5, reads GAGVSQSPSNKVTEKGKDVELRCDPISGHTALYWYRQSLGQGLEFLIYFQGNSAPDKSGLPSDRFSAERTGGSVSTLTIQRTQQEDSAVYLCASRFKGPQETQYFGPGTRLLVL.

This chain uses TRBV5-6 with TRBJ2-1, with TRBD2 matching 9 bases. Germline V lookup: CDR1 SGHDT, CDR2 YYEEEE. V dropped 0 bases and J dropped 5; count of bases not matched to a gene: 3. The CDR3 runs to 15 residues. CDR3 sequence reads: CASSLVSGGNNEQFF. The CDR3 coding sequence is TGTGCCAGCAGCTTGGTTAGCGGGGGTAACAATGAGCAGTTCTTC.

The chain combines TRBV12-3 or TRBV12-4 with TRBJ2-2, with a possible D match to TRBD2 (6 bases). The CDR3 spans 16 residues. The V gene lost 7 bases and the J gene lost 1 base, with 16 bases spanning the gap. CDR3 amino acids: CASILRRGWNTGELFF. The DNA of the CDR3 is TGTGCCAGCATACTACGACGGGGGTGGAACACCGGGGAGCTGTTTTTT.

This clonotype came up a few times. J is TRBJ2-1 and V is TRBV11-2, with unresolved D. Germline lookup yields CDR1 SGHAT and CDR2 FQNNGV. The CDR3 length is 15 residues. Trimming took 1 base from V and 3 from J, leaving 10 bases between them. The CDR3 is CASSLARSFYNEQFF. The CDR3 coding sequence is TGTGCCAGCAGCTTAGCGCGGTCTTTCTACAATGAGCAGTTCTTC.

This clonotype was seen a handful of times. The gene calls are TRBV29-1 and TRBJ1-1; 9 nucleotides line up with TRBD1. Germline assignment: CDR1 SQVTM and CDR2 ANQGSEA. V was clipped by 6 bases and J by 4 bases; unmatched bases: 9. The CDR3 contains 14 residues. CDR3: CSVDRDRGFTEAFF. CDR3 DNA: TGCAGCGTAGACCGAGACAGGGGGTTCACTGAAGCTTTCTTT.

The rearrangement uses TRBV4-3 and TRBJ2-3; no reliable D call. There are 14 residues in the CDR3. Deletions cut 0 bases from V and 3 bases from J, with 7 bases between. Germline V gene lookup returns CDR1 LGHNA and CDR2 YSLEER. The DNA of the CDR3 is TGCGCCAGCAGCCAAGAAGCCTTTACAGATACGCAGTATTTT. It specifies CASSQEAFTDTQYF.

This clonotype has only a few counts. This chain uses TRBV7-3 with TRBJ2-1; TRBD1 might be the D (6 bases). The germline V and J ends were trimmed by 2 bases and 9 bases, with 20 bases remaining between them. The CDR3 length is 16 residues. Germline-derived CDR1 and CDR2 are SGHTA and FQGTGA. In DNA, the CDR3 is TGTGCCAGCAGCTTATCGGGCCGAGGGGGTACAGGTGAGCAGTTCTTC. It encodes CASSLSGRGGTGEQFF. The entire variable domain, with the rest obtained from reference TRBV7-3 and TRBJ2-1, is as follows: GAGVSQTPSNKVTEKGKYVELRCDPISGHTALYWYRQSLGQGPEFLIYFQGTGAADDSGLPNDRFFAVRPEGSVSTLKIQRTERGDSAVYLCASSLSGRGGTGEQFFGPGTRLTVL.

The chain combines TRBV24-1 with TRBJ2-3; possible D gene TRBD1, 5 bases. The CDR3 is 15 amino acids. The V gene lost 7 bases and the J gene lost 1 base, with 14 bases spanning the gap. CDR1 and CDR2 from the germline V gene are KGHDR and SFDVKD. For the CDR3, the DNA is TGTGCCACCAGCTCAACAGACAGAGGCACAGATACGCAGTATTTT. Translated, it gives CATSSTDRGTDTQYF.

This clonotype was seen a few times. The chain recombines TRBV7-9 with TRBJ1-1; 8 nucleotides align to TRBD1. This CDR3 is built from 14 residues. Germline V gene sequence: CDR1 SEHNR, CDR2 FQNEAQ (reference sequence). The J segment lost 4 bases and the V segment lost 5 bases, leaving 6 bases of the junction unmatched. The CDR3: CASSQYTGGTEAFF. As DNA, the CDR3 is TGTGCCAGCAGCCAATACACAGGGGGCACTGAAGCTTTCTTT.

The chain is built from TRBV29-1 and TRBJ2-5, with TRBD2 matching over 8 bases. Trimming at V came to 1 base and at J to 10 bases, leaving 11 bases not matched to a gene. CDR1 SQVTM and CDR2 ANQGSEA come from the germline V gene. The CDR3 has 14 residues. CDR3 residues: CSVEALSSGLGQYF. The CDR3 DNA follows: TGCAGCGTTGAAGCGTTGTCTAGCGGGCTGGGCCAGTACTTC.

This clonotype was counted at least ten times. V and J are TRBV28 and TRBJ2-6; TRBD1 matches 7 bases. J was trimmed by 0 bases and V by 10 bases; bases with no gene match: 6. The CDR3 totals 15 residues. The germline V gene encodes CDR1 MDHEN and CDR2 SYDVKM. The CDR3 loop is CATGDRASGANVLTF. CDR3 DNA sequence: TGTGCCACCGGTGACAGGGCCTCTGGGGCCAACGTCCTGACTTTC.

In its sample, this clonotype was seen a few times. The chain couples TRBV15 to TRBJ1-2; maybe TRBD1 (5 bases). V gave up 4 bases and J gave up 4 bases, with 13 bases separating them. Germline-derived CDR1 and CDR2 are LNHNV and YYDKDF (reference sequence). The CDR3 is 14 residues long. As DNA, the CDR3 is TGTGCCACCAGCACTCAAGGGGTAGTCTATGGCTACACCTTC. This codes for CATSTQGVVYGYTF. Full variable domain (missing parts from reference TRBV15 and TRBJ1-2): DAMVIQNPRYQVTQFGKPVTLSCSQTLNHNVMYWYQQKSSQAPKLLFHYYDKDFNNEADTPDNFQSRRPNTSFCFLDIRSPGLGDTAMYLCATSTQGVVYGYTFGSGTRLTVV.

This clonotype was seen only a few times. V gene TRBV29-1 combines with J gene TRBJ1-1; D remains unclear. Per the germline V gene, CDR1 is SQVTM and CDR2 is ANQGSEA. CDR3 length: 13 residues. V was shortened by 6 bases and J by 2 bases, with 13 bases between the two germline ends. CDR3 residues: CSVSDRPNTEAFF. CDR3 in DNA: TGCAGCGTATCGGACCGGCCAAACACTGAAGCTTTCTTT.

The rearrangement links TRBV6-1 to TRBJ1-2; D gene ambiguous. The CDR3 spans 13 residues. Between the trimmed V and J ends, which lost 6 bases and 4 bases, there was a span of 12 bases. Germline CDR1 MNHNS, CDR2 SASEGT. The CDR3 nucleotides are TGTGCCAGCAGGACCTCGAACAGCTATGGCTACACCTTC. Its translation is CASRTSNSYGYTF.

The chain combines TRBV5-4 with TRBJ1-1, with 8 bases matching TRBD1. J lost 5 bases, V lost 5 bases, and 5 bases had no gene match. This CDR3 has 13 residues. Per the germline V gene, CDR1 is SGHNT and CDR2 is YYREEE (reference sequence). The CDR3 spells CASRPTGGTEAFF. The CDR3, as DNA: TGTGCCAGCAGGCCAACAGGGGGAACTGAAGCTTTCTTT.

J is TRBJ1-2 and V is TRBV29-1, with 11 bases identical to TRBD1. The J segment lost 4 bases and the V segment lost 7 bases, leaving 2 bases of the junction unmatched. Germline-derived CDR1 and CDR2 are SQVTM and ANQGSEA. The CDR3 sequence is 12 residues long. Here the CDR3 reads CSAGTGGYGYTF. In DNA, the CDR3 is TGCAGCGCAGGGACAGGGGGCTATGGCTACACCTTC.

This clonotype was picked up a small number of times. The V and J genes are TRBV12-3 or TRBV12-4 and TRBJ1-5; D gene uncertain. The CDR3 is 13 residues long. V lost 0 bases and J lost 6, with 6 bases in between. Here the CDR3 DNA reads TGTGCCAGCAGTTTAGCGCTGACTCAGCCCCAGCATTTT. It is translated as CASSLALTQPQHF.

The sample holds a few counts of this clonotype. This sequence joins TRBV6-5 and TRBJ1-4; 8 bases are shared with TRBD1. The CDR3 has 16 amino acids. After removal of 5 bases from V and 10 bases from J, the junction contained 15 bases not matched to a gene. The germline V gene has CDR1 MNHEY and CDR2 SVGAGI. The CDR3 sequence is CASSPHSGGASGKLFF. The CDR3 DNA sequence: TGTGCCAGCAGTCCCCACTCAGGGGGCGCGTCGGGAAAACTGTTTTTT.

This clonotype was seen only a few times. The chain joins TRBV29-1 to TRBJ2-4, with TRBD1 matching over 7 bases. The CDR3 has 13 residues. Germline V gene lookup returns CDR1 SQVTM and CDR2 ANQGSEA. The J segment lost 8 bases and the V segment lost 8 bases, leaving 12 bases of the junction unmatched. CDR3 in DNA: TGCAGCACCTTCAATAGGGGGCAGCACATTCAGTACTTC. Translating it yields CSTFNRGQHIQYF.

The CDR3 loop is CASKGGATQYF. The CDR3 bases are TGTGCCAGCAAGGGTGGAGCTACGCAGTATTTT. This chain links TRBV6-2 or TRBV6-3 with TRBJ2-3; D ambiguous. V was shortened by 7 bases and J by 8 bases, with 10 bases between the two germline ends. The CDR3 sequence is 11 residues long. Germline loops: CDR1 MNHEY, CDR2 SVGEGT.